The clone carrying this T cell receptor (beta chain) has a handful of counts. The antigen remains unidentified. The data belong to a study of cytomegalovirus exposure and HLA in healthy donors. Study observations and caveats: Researchers reportedly found TCR beta sequences accurately predicted most subjects' HLA-A and HLA-B alleles. Across donors, most TCRs were seen rarely, yet some public ones were widespread. In an earlier analysis, productive rearrangement rates for most beta V segments clustered near 87% or 30%.

The PCR contained 60 Vbeta and 13 Jbeta primers. Assay used: immunoSEQ multiplex PCR; TCRdb lists only in-frame clones, some missing. The sample yields about 150,000 clones, 60% to 85% seen once. Sequenced material: PBMCs. The sequence was obtained from a man younger than 40 in good health and CMV-seronegative.

CDR3 sequence (DNA): TGTGCCAGCAGTGAGAGGCGGGGAAATCAGGAGACCCAGTACTTC. It specifies CASSERRGNQETQYF. The chain couples TRBV2 to TRBJ2-5; a weak D match, TRBD2 (6 bases). V lost 3 bases and J lost 5, with 16 bases in between. Looked up from germline, CDR1 is SNHLY and CDR2 is FYNNEI. This CDR3 is 15 amino acids long.